Below, 9 T cell receptor beta chains from the same sample are listed, as sequenced in a study of vaccination and CD4 T cells after COVID-19. Treatment given: approximately 11-day PBMC culture with coronavirus spike peptide pools or control peptides (ViraFEST assay). Their target antigens are unknown. Cultured CD4+ T-cell DNA underwent Oncomine TCR Beta short-read sequencing. TCRdb recomputed calls from the PCR reads with MiXCR, one row per CDR3 protein. The data hold roughly 16,000 distinct CDR3 sequences, with about 45% observed a single time. The sequencing here drew on CD4+ T cells from blood, cultured in vitro, taken after SARS-CoV-2 vaccination. Source of these receptors: a human donor who had recovered from COVID-19.

This clonotype was seen only a few times. The chain employs TRBV6-2 or TRBV6-3 and TRBJ2-7, with 9 bases matching TRBD2. This CDR3 region has 15 residues. With V trimmed by 5 bases and J by 2 bases, 7 bases remained unmatched. CDR1 MNHEY and CDR2 SVGEGT come from the germline V gene. CDR3 nucleotides: TGTGCCAGCAGTAACCTACTAGCGGGTACCTACGAGCAGTACTTC. It encodes CASSNLLAGTYEQYF.

This clonotype showed up just a few times. The chain uses TRBV6-5 and TRBJ1-4; unclear D gene. Per the germline V gene, CDR1 is MNHEY and CDR2 is SVGAGI. V was trimmed by 0 bases and J by 7 bases, leaving 9 bases between them. This CDR3 spans 14 amino acids. The CDR3 sequence: CASSYSTASEKLFF. DNA for the CDR3: TGTGCCAGCAGTTACTCGACCGCTAGTGAAAAACTGTTTTTT.

The chain combines TRBV20-1 with TRBJ2-1; 7 positions agree with TRBD2. This CDR3 is 11 amino acids long. Germline CDR1 DFQATT, CDR2 SNEGSKA (reference sequence). Trimming at V came to 6 bases and at J to 7 bases, leaving 3 bases not matched to a gene. CDR3 nucleotides: TGCAGTGCGAGACTAGCTAATGAGCAGTTCTTC. Translated: CSARLANEQFF.

This chain links TRBV18 with TRBJ2-7; no definite D call. CDR1 KGHSH and CDR2 LQKENI come from the germline V gene. The CDR3 is 13 residues long. V dropped 0 bases and J dropped 2 bases, with 5 bases sitting between them. The CDR3 DNA follows: TGTGCCAGCTCACCACCGTCGACCTACGAGCAGTACTTC. It encodes CASSPPSTYEQYF. The whole variable domain, remainder taken from reference TRBV18 and TRBJ2-7, is NAGVMQNPRHLVRRRGQEARLRCSPMKGHSHVYWYRQLPEEGLKFMVYLQKENIIDESGMPKERFSAEFPKEGPSILRIQQVVRGDSAAYFCASSPPSTYEQYFGPGTRLTVT.

The V and J genes are TRBV15 and TRBJ1-1; 9 bases fit TRBD1. The length of the CDR3 is 14 residues. V lost 3 bases to trimming and J lost 5 bases; unmatched junction nucleotides: 4. The V gene's germline CDR1 is LNHNV and CDR2 YYDKDF (reference sequence). CDR3 DNA: TGTGCCACCAGCAGGGGCGACAGGGGGACTGAAGCTTTCTTT. Protein sequence: CATSRGDRGTEAFF.

The table lists this clonotype with a few counts. The J gene is TRBJ2-3, the V gene TRBV9, with D perhaps matching TRBD2 (6 bases). The CDR3 has 17 amino acids. Germline lookup yields CDR1 SGDLS and CDR2 YYNGEE. Deletions cut 3 bases from V and 0 bases from J, with 17 bases between. DNA for the CDR3: TGTGCCAGCAGCGCCGGGGGTCTCCCCTCTAGCACAGATACGCAGTATTTT. It is translated as CASSAGGLPSSTDTQYF.

This clonotype was seen a handful of times. V is TRBV6-2 or TRBV6-3 and J is TRBJ2-2, with unresolved D. V lost 0 bases and J lost 3, with 5 bases in between. The CDR3 spans 14 residues. Germline V gene lookup returns CDR1 MNHEY and CDR2 SVGEGT. CDR3 nucleotide sequence: TGTGCCAGCAGTTACTCCCAGGACACCGGGGAGCTGTTTTTT. Translation gives CASSYSQDTGELFF.

J is TRBJ2-1 and V is TRBV6-5, with TRBD2 as a possible D gene (7 bases). V was shortened by 2 bases and J by 7 bases, with 12 bases between the two germline ends. CDR1 is MNHEY, CDR2 SVGAGI, per germline. The CDR3 has 14 residues. The CDR3 is CASSYEGGTNEQFF. CDR3 in DNA: TGTGCCAGCAGTTACGAGGGAGGGACAAATGAGCAGTTCTTC.

This sequence joins TRBV6-2 or TRBV6-3 and TRBJ2-5; TRBD2 agrees at 9 bases. Looked up from germline, CDR1 is MNHEY and CDR2 is SVGEGT. The CDR3 length is 16 residues. Trimming removed 0 bases from V and 4 bases from J; junction bases left unmatched: 6. The CDR3 loop reads CASSYSLAGVGETQYF. CDR3 nucleotides: TGTGCCAGCAGTTACTCCTTAGCGGGAGTAGGAGAGACCCAGTACTTC.